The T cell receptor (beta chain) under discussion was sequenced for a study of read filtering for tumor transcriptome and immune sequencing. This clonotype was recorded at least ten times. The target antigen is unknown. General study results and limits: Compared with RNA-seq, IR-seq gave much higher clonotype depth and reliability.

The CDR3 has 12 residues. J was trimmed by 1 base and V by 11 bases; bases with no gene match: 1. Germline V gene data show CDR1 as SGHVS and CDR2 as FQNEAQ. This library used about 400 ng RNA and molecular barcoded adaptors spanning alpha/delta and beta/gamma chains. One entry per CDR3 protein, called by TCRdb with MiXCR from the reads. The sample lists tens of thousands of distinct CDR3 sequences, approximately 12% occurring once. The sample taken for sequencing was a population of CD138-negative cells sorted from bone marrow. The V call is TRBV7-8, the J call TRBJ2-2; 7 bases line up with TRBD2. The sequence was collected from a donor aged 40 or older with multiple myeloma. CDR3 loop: CAGGGNTGELFF. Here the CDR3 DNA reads TGTGCCGGGGGGGGGAACACCGGGGAGCTGTTTTTT. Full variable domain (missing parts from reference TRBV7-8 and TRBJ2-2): GAGVSQSPRYKVAKRGQDVALRCDPISGHVSLFWYQQALGQGPEFLTYFQNEAQLDKSGLPSDRFFAERPEGSVSTLKIQRTQQEDSAVYLCAGGGNTGELFFGEGSRLTVL.